The subject of this entry is one T cell receptor (beta chain). The antigen is unknown. Data came from immunoSEQ multiplex PCR; TCRdb stores just in-frame clones and leaves some out. The data contain about 40,000 clones, roughly two thirds of them seen just once; the ten biggest clones take up 13% to 15%. The data are from a study of PD-1 blockade in classical Hodgkin lymphoma. The study's findings and limits: Newly diagnosed patients were reported to start with lower TCR diversity than healthy donors. The baseline diversity of complete responders showed similarity to that of newly diagnosed patients. Still unresolved is the cause of the repertoire differences, which may be disease activity or prior therapy.

The CDR3 loop spans 15 amino acids. Germline CDR1 reads LNHNV; CDR2 reads YYDKDF (reference sequence). V dropped 2 bases and J dropped 3; count of bases not matched to a gene: 4. Every one of the patients relapsed after autologous stem cell transplantation (brentuximab vedotin exposure was variable). Best response was recorded as complete response, partial response or progressive disease. The rearrangement joins TRBV15 to TRBJ1-5; 7 nucleotides align to TRBD1. This receptor was taken from a human donor with classical Hodgkin lymphoma. Here the sequenced sample was peripheral blood mononuclear cells (PBMCs), taken before the second cycle of nivolumab. The CDR3 coding sequence is TGTGCCACCAGCAGAAGACAGGGTTACAATCAGCCCCAGCATTTT. Amino acids: CATSRRQGYNQPQHF.